The 32 T cell receptor beta chains given below trace back to one sample, sequenced in a study of vaccination effects on CD4 cells after COVID-19. Sequencing in the ViraFEST assay came after antigen-specific CD4+ T cells had been expanded with viral peptide pools, which were used to stimulate PBMC. Researchers isolated CD4+ T cells once approximately eleven days of culture had elapsed. In the vaccine recipients, nucleocapsid antibodies were negative and there was no prior SARS-CoV-2 infection. These TCRs are of unknown antigen specificity. Data came from immunoSEQ multiplex PCR; TCRdb stores just in-frame clones and leaves some out. The table has fewer than 30,000 clones, 60% to 85% seen once; the top ten hold approximately 12%. This sample comprised CD4+ T cells from PBMCs cultured with HCoV-OC43 spike peptides, obtained before COVID-19 vaccination. Subset given: HCoV-OC43 spike overlapping peptide pool stimulation. These receptor sequences come from a human donor who received a COVID-19 vaccine.

The chain uses TRBV5-5 and TRBJ2-5, with 7 positions matching TRBD1. Germline CDR1 SGHKS, CDR2 YYEKEE (reference sequence). V shed 3 bases and J 2 bases; nucleotides not matched to a gene: 7. This CDR3 contains 15 residues. The CDR3 sequence is CASSSQGVRQETQYF. The DNA for the CDR3 is TGTGCCAGCAGCTCCCAGGGGGTCAGGCAAGAGACCCAGTACTTC.

The chain carries TRBV11-2 and TRBJ1-6; perhaps TRBD1 as D (6 bases). V lost 5 bases and J 8 bases, leaving 13 bases between the germline ends. Germline-derived CDR1 and CDR2 are SGHAT and FQNNGV. CDR3 size: 14 residues. CDR3 loop: CASSDRSGDSPLHF. DNA of the CDR3: TGTGCCAGCAGCGACAGGTCGGGGGATTCACCCCTCCACTTT. The full variable domain, in which reference TRBV11-2 and TRBJ1-6 provide the parts outside the CDR3, is EAGVAQSPRYKIIEKRQSVAFWCNPISGHATLYWYQQILGQGPKLLIQFQNNGVVDDSQLPKDRFSAERLKGVDSTLKIQPAKLEDSAVYLCASSDRSGDSPLHFGNGTRLTVT.

This clone was detected only a few times. The J gene is TRBJ1-2, the V gene TRBV3-1 (or the pseudogene TRBV3-2); D perhaps matches TRBD1 (5 bases). Trimming stripped 4 bases from V and 2 bases from J, with 14 bases between. The CDR3 sequence is 15 residues long. Germline CDR1 reads LGHDT; CDR2 reads YNNKEL (reference sequence). As DNA, the CDR3 is TGTGCCAGCAGCCCCGTGGTAGGGGCGAACTATGGCTACACCTTC. This translates into CASSPVVGANYGYTF.

The chain carries TRBV5-3 and TRBJ1-2, with a weak D call TRBD1 (6 bases). TRBV5-3 has ORF status, its function being uncertain. Trimming removed 0 bases at V and 2 bases at J, with 11 bases between. The CDR3 runs to 15 residues. The CDR3 DNA follows: TGTGCCAGAAGCTTGGGCCACAGGGCGAACTATGGCTACACCTTC. Protein: CARSLGHRANYGYTF.

The V and J genes are TRBV24-1 and TRBJ2-5; no definite D call. The CDR3 covers 14 residues. CDR1 KGHDR and CDR2 SFDVKD come from the germline V gene. With 3 bases removed from V and 2 bases from J, the gap between germline ends came to 9 bases. Here the CDR3 reads CATSDPGRQETQYF. CDR3 DNA: TGTGCCACCAGTGATCCCGGACGACAAGAGACCCAGTACTTC.

In this sample, this clone turned up a few times. The genes are TRBV7-2 and TRBJ1-5; D remains ambiguous. Germline CDR1 SGHTA, CDR2 FQGNSA. The V end was cut by 3 bases, the J end by 8 bases, with 8 bases between. CDR3 size: 12 residues. The CDR3 region is CASSFDSEPQHF. In DNA, the CDR3 is TGTGCCAGCAGCTTTGATAGTGAGCCCCAGCATTTT.

The chain is built from TRBV6-2 or TRBV6-3 and TRBJ2-5; D call uncertain. CDR1 is MNHEY, CDR2 SVGEGT, per germline. CDR3 size: 15 residues. The V and J ends lost 3 bases and 5 bases respectively, with 16 bases between them. The CDR3 sequence is CASSYWKHLTETQYF. DNA for the CDR3: TGTGCCAGCAGTTATTGGAAGCACCTTACGGAGACCCAGTACTTC.

The chain carries TRBV5-1 and TRBJ1-2; TRBD1 matches at 8 bases. This CDR3 has 15 amino acids. From germline, CDR1 is SGHRS and CDR2 YFSETQ. The V and J ends lost 4 bases and 2 bases, in that order; junction bases with no gene match: 7. The CDR3 region is CASSPKTGENYGYTF. CDR3 coding DNA: TGCGCCAGCAGCCCCAAGACAGGGGAAAACTATGGCTACACCTTC. Variable domain in full (rest from reference TRBV5-1 and TRBJ1-2): KAGVTQTPRYLIKTRGQQVTLSCSPISGHRSVSWYQQTPGQGLQFLFEYFSETQRNKGNFPGRFSGRQFSNSRSEMNVSTLELGDSALYLCASSPKTGENYGYTFGSGTRLTVV.

The V call is TRBV3-1 (or the pseudogene TRBV3-2), the J call TRBJ2-2; no firm D call. The CDR3 sequence is 15 residues long. The ends were cut back, 1 base at V and 1 base at J, with 7 bases in the middle. Germline lookup yields CDR1 LGHDT and CDR2 YNNKEL (reference sequence). CDR3 nucleotides: TGTGCCAGCAGCCAAGGTTCCGAGAACACCGGGGAGCTGTTTTTT. Translating gives CASSQGSENTGELFF.

The chain carries TRBV6-6 and TRBJ1-4; 7 bases map to TRBD1. Germline assignment: CDR1 MNHNY and CDR2 SVGAGI (reference sequence). This CDR3 has 14 amino acids. V was pared by 6 bases and J by 7 bases, with 8 bases of the junction left unmatched. CDR3 sequence reads: CASRQPGTVEKLFF. The DNA for the CDR3 is TGTGCCAGCAGACAACCCGGGACAGTTGAAAAACTGTTTTTT.

This clone was counted between two and nine times. This chain joins TRBV7-2 and TRBJ1-5; 8 bases are a match to TRBD1. The germline V gene has CDR1 SGHTA and CDR2 FQGNSA. V shed 1 base, J shed 5 bases, and the junction held 4 bases outside the gene matches. The CDR3 contains 15 residues. The CDR3 spells CASSLGGQVHQPQHF. The CDR3 DNA is TGTGCCAGCAGCTTAGGGGGACAGGTCCATCAGCCCCAGCATTTT.

There are a few counts of this clone. V and J are TRBV10-1 and TRBJ2-7, with a possible D match to TRBD2 (6 bases). The CDR3 loop spans 14 amino acids. CDR1 and CDR2 from the germline V gene are WNHNN and SYGVQD (reference sequence). V was pared by 2 bases and J by 5 bases, with 13 bases between. DNA of the CDR3: TGCGCCAGCAGTGAGATGGGGGGTAGTGACGAGCAGTACTTC. It is translated as CASSEMGGSDEQYF.

The chain uses TRBV9 and TRBJ1-1, with D uncertain. Germline values: CDR1 SGDLS, CDR2 YYNGEE. V was shortened by 1 base and J by 5 bases, with 9 bases between the two germline ends. The CDR3 runs 13 residues. The CDR3 sequence is CASSVTRGTEAFF. CDR3 nucleotides: TGTGCCAGCAGCGTAACCAGAGGGACTGAAGCTTTCTTT.

The chain employs TRBV19 and TRBJ1-4; D unclear. Germline CDR1 LNHDA, CDR2 SQIVND (reference sequence). Trimming shortened V by 0 bases and J by 0 bases, and 8 bases separated the two germline ends. The length of the CDR3 is 16 residues. CDR3 residues: CASSIDAGATNEKLFF. CDR3 nucleotide sequence: TGTGCCAGTAGTATAGATGCGGGAGCAACTAATGAAAAACTGTTTTTT.

V usage is TRBV5-1 and J usage is TRBJ2-5, with TRBD2 identical over 8 bases. Germline loops: CDR1 SGHRS, CDR2 YFSETQ. With V trimmed by 1 base and J by 4 bases, 3 bases remained unmatched. The CDR3 spans 14 residues. The CDR3: CASSLRAGGETQYF. CDR3 in DNA: TGCGCCAGCAGCTTGCGCGCGGGAGGAGAGACCCAGTACTTC.

The rearrangement links TRBV27 to TRBJ2-1; D may correspond to TRBD1 or TRBD2 (5 bases each). Germline CDR1 and CDR2: MNHEY and SMNVEV (reference sequence). V was cut by 6 bases and J by 6 bases, with 18 bases left in between. This CDR3 spans 15 amino acids. The CDR3 loop reads CASSRLTGGINEQFF. In DNA form, the CDR3 reads TGTGCCAGCAGCCGGCTCACTGGGGGAATCAATGAGCAGTTCTTC.

The chain joins TRBV5-5 to TRBJ2-6; no firm D call. V gave up 2 bases and J gave up 4 bases, with 22 bases separating them. The germline CDR1 and CDR2 sequences are SGHKS and YYEKEE (reference sequence). There are 19 residues in the CDR3. The CDR3 sequence: CASSLDPHDIKAGANVLTF. CDR3 nucleotide sequence: TGTGCCAGCAGCTTAGACCCACACGACATCAAAGCAGGGGCCAACGTCCTGACTTTC.

This clone was counted a few times. The chain employs TRBV7-9 and TRBJ1-2, with 7 bases lining up with TRBD1. Germline loops: CDR1 SEHNR, CDR2 FQNEAQ (reference sequence). The CDR3 extends over 14 amino acids. V lost 5 bases to trimming and J lost 3 bases; unmatched junction nucleotides: 6. Here the CDR3 reads CASSPGTDYYGYTF. The CDR3, as DNA: TGTGCCAGCAGCCCCGGGACAGACTACTATGGCTACACCTTC.

V gene TRBV4-1 combines with J gene TRBJ2-4; TRBD1 might be the D (5 bases). The germline V gene encodes CDR1 MGHRA and CDR2 YSYEKL. The V end was cut by 1 base, the J end by 8 bases, with 15 bases between. The CDR3 has 15 amino acids. DNA of the CDR3: TGCGCCAGCAGCCAAGCCCAGGGCCATTCGGACATTCAGTACTTC. Translation gives CASSQAQGHSDIQYF.

J is TRBJ2-2 and V is TRBV9; 13 positions agree with TRBD2. The CDR3 runs 17 residues. V was pared by 0 bases and J by 7 bases, with 6 bases of the junction left unmatched. Per germline, CDR1 SGDLS and CDR2 YYNGEE. The CDR3 DNA sequence: TGTGCCAGCAGCGTAGGCGGGACTAGCGGGGCCATCGGGGAGCTGTTTTTT. Its translation is CASSVGGTSGAIGELFF.

The chain is built from TRBV29-1 and TRBJ2-7, with no clear D. Trimming removed 5 bases from V and 9 bases from J, with 23 bases in between. In germline, CDR1 is SQVTM, CDR2 ANQGSEA. The length of the CDR3 is 14 residues. CDR3 sequence: CSVTGPKGPTTQYF. The CDR3 coding sequence is TGCAGCGTTACCGGGCCGAAAGGGCCTACGACGCAGTACTTC.

The rearrangement uses TRBV7-9 and TRBJ1-4; perhaps TRBD1 as D (5 bases). This CDR3 is built from 16 residues. Trimming removed 5 bases at V and 8 bases at J, with 21 bases between. Germline V gene lookup returns CDR1 SEHNR and CDR2 FQNEAQ (reference sequence). The CDR3 DNA follows: TGTGCCAGCAGCCCCAAGGTCGGCGGGGGTGGCGAAAAACTGTTTTTT. Protein product: CASSPKVGGGGEKLFF.

This clone was detected only a few times. This rearrangement joins TRBV19 to TRBJ1-6; maybe TRBD1 (5 bases). The CDR3 contains 14 residues. Germline CDR1 reads LNHDA; CDR2 reads SQIVND (reference sequence). With 3 bases removed from V and 9 bases from J, the gap between germline ends came to 12 bases. The CDR3 DNA sequence: TGTGCCAGTAGTATCCGCAGGGTCGGTTCACCCCTCCACTTT. Its protein is CASSIRRVGSPLHF.

The chain combines TRBV19 with TRBJ2-1; TRBD1 matches at 9 bases. Germline values: CDR1 LNHDA, CDR2 SQIVND (reference sequence). The CDR3 spans 14 residues. Germline trimming cut 4 bases from V and 5 bases from J; bases unmatched to any gene: 3. The CDR3 here is CASSTGTGNNEQFF. CDR3 nucleotides: TGTGCCAGTAGTACCGGGACAGGGAACAATGAGCAGTTCTTC.

V gene TRBV10-3 combines with J gene TRBJ1-2; 7 bases are shared with TRBD1. Germline assignment: CDR1 ENHRY and CDR2 SYGVKD. The CDR3 has 15 residues. J was trimmed by 2 bases and V by 10 bases; bases with no gene match: 13. The CDR3 loop is CATGEGGARNYGYTF. The CDR3 nucleotides are TGTGCCACCGGAGAAGGGGGCGCTCGGAACTATGGCTACACCTTC.

J is TRBJ1-2 and V is TRBV5-6; tentatively, D is TRBD1 (6 bases). Trimming left V 5 bases short and J 4 bases short, with 12 bases between. Germline CDR1 reads SGHDT; CDR2 reads YYEEEE. This CDR3 contains 13 residues. Written as DNA, the CDR3 is TGTGCCAGCAGTCCCGGACAGAGCTATGGCTACACCTTC. Protein: CASSPGQSYGYTF.

The V call is TRBV11-2, the J call TRBJ2-1; D is uncertain. V dropped 3 bases and J dropped 7 bases, with 4 bases sitting between them. The CDR3 runs to 11 residues. Germline-derived CDR1 and CDR2 are SGHAT and FQNNGV. The CDR3 DNA sequence: TGTGCCAGCAGCTTGAATAATGAGCAGTTCTTC. Amino acids: CASSLNNEQFF. The complete variable domain, with remaining parts taken from reference TRBV11-2 and TRBJ2-1, reads EAGVAQSPRYKIIEKRQSVAFWCNPISGHATLYWYQQILGQGPKLLIQFQNNGVVDDSQLPKDRFSAERLKGVDSTLKIQPAKLEDSAVYLCASSLNNEQFFGPGTRLTVL.

This chain uses TRBV6-1 with TRBJ1-2; D is uncertain. V was cut by 2 bases and J by 5 bases, with 6 bases left in between. This CDR3 has 12 amino acids. From germline, CDR1 is MNHNS and CDR2 SASEGT. In nucleotides, the CDR3 is TGTGCCAGCAGTGAACTGTCATATGGCTACACCTTC. Its translation is CASSELSYGYTF.

The chain has TRBV18 and TRBJ1-1; the D is unclear. The CDR3 has 12 residues. V was trimmed by 3 bases and J by 1 base, leaving 3 bases between them. Germline-derived CDR1 and CDR2 are KGHSH and LQKENI. The CDR3 DNA reads TGTGCCAGCTCACCGAGGAACACTGAAGCTTTCTTT. It encodes CASSPRNTEAFF.

The CDR3 nucleotides read TGTGCCAGCAGTACCCCAAGGGGTCAGGGTAGGGGTGAGGACACTGAAGCTTTCTTT. Translated, it gives CASSTPRGQGRGEDTEAFF. The V and J genes are TRBV27 and TRBJ1-1; maybe TRBD1 (5 bases). Germline values: CDR1 MNHEY, CDR2 SMNVEV (reference sequence). Trimming left V 5 bases short and J 3 bases short, with 28 bases between. The CDR3 contains 19 residues.

This clone occurred a few times. The chain employs TRBV15 and TRBJ2-7; D call uncertain. The V gene's germline CDR1 is LNHNV and CDR2 YYDKDF (reference sequence). V gave up 3 bases and J gave up 3 bases, with 6 bases separating them. CDR3 size: 12 residues. The CDR3 DNA reads TGTGCCACCAGCAGCGACCGCTACGAGCAGTACTTC. Translated: CATSSDRYEQYF. The full variable domain, in which reference TRBV15 and TRBJ2-7 provide the parts outside the CDR3, is DAMVIQNPRYQVTQFGKPVTLSCSQTLNHNVMYWYQQKSSQAPKLLFHYYDKDFNNEADTPDNFQSRRPNTSFCFLDIRSPGLGDTAMYLCATSSDRYEQYFGPGTRLTVT.

This clone was detected only a few times. The CDR3 is CASSEGQRNQPQHF. In nucleotides, the CDR3 is TGTGCCAGCAGCGAGGGACAGCGAAATCAGCCCCAGCATTTT. This rearrangement joins TRBV6-5 to TRBJ1-5; TRBD1 agrees at 7 bases. V shed 6 bases and J 4 bases; nucleotides not matched to a gene: 6. The CDR3 length is 14 residues. Germline-derived CDR1 and CDR2 are MNHEY and SVGAGI.